A selection of T cell receptor beta chains follows, all from one sample in a study of T cell responses to AZD1222 COVID-19 vaccine. Produced via immunoSEQ multiplex PCR; TCRdb's table is partial and in-frame only. The sample contains 130,000 or so clones, around 84% of which appear only once. This specimen was peripheral blood, taken on day 0 of AZD1222 vaccination. The receptor source for this set is an adult in good health. CDR3s include the opening cysteine and the closing phenylalanine or tryptophan. The size entry is marked missing in some rows and otherwise reads once, few, many or a size class.

v_call: TRBV27
j_call: TRBJ2-7
clone_size: .
cdr3_aa: CASSSLSPNPGVLPEQYF

v_call: TRBV7-8
j_call: TRBJ1-2
clone_size: .
cdr3_aa: CASSLATIYGYTF

v_call: TRBV5-1
j_call: TRBJ1-5
clone_size: .
cdr3_aa: CASSLEGQNNQPQHF

v_call: TRBV9
j_call: TRBJ1-6
clone_size: .
cdr3_aa: CASSVEGVGNSPLHF

v_call: TRBV7-9
j_call: TRBJ2-6
clone_size: .
cdr3_aa: CASNPPGDSGANVLTF

v_call: TRBV2
j_call: TRBJ1-2
clone_size: .
cdr3_aa: CASSEGLGYTF

v_call: TRBV2
j_call: TRBJ2-5
clone_size: .
cdr3_aa: CASRIGYSQETQYF

v_call: TRBV2
j_call: TRBJ2-3
clone_size: .
cdr3_aa: CASVQGREDTQYF

v_call: TRBV6-2/TRBV6-3
j_call: TRBJ2-3
clone_size: .
cdr3_aa: CASSYSTLDIGRADTQYF

v_call: TRBV7-7
j_call: TRBJ2-5
clone_size: once
cdr3_aa: CASSRIIGPQETQYF

v_call: TRBV2
j_call: TRBJ1-1
clone_size: .
cdr3_aa: CASSARQAPLSSTEAFF

v_call: TRBV6-5
j_call: TRBJ1-3
clone_size: .
cdr3_aa: CASSYSRQLGNTIYF

v_call: TRBV5-6
j_call: TRBJ2-7
clone_size: .
cdr3_aa: CASSFRGSEQYF

v_call: TRBV2
j_call: TRBJ1-5
clone_size: .
cdr3_aa: CASTRGGYSNQPQHF

v_call: TRBV10-1
j_call: TRBJ2-3
clone_size: .
cdr3_aa: CASSDDLIASTQYF

v_call: TRBV24-1
j_call: TRBJ2-7
clone_size: .
cdr3_aa: CATSDPGQGWEQYF

v_call: TRBV29-1
j_call: TRBJ1-3
clone_size: .
cdr3_aa: CSVVLSPGSSGNTIYF

v_call: TRBV5-5
j_call: TRBJ1-4
clone_size: .
cdr3_aa: CASSFVRPTNEKLFF

v_call: TRBV4-1
j_call: TRBJ1-6
clone_size: .
cdr3_aa: CASSQVLGGLSYNSPLHF

v_call: TRBV6-4
j_call: TRBJ1-2
clone_size: once
cdr3_aa: CASMEGRNYGYTF

v_call: TRBV19
j_call: TRBJ2-3
clone_size: .
cdr3_aa: CASSPRGVAGAEDTQYF

v_call: TRBV7-9
j_call: TRBJ2-2
clone_size: .
cdr3_aa: CASRWDRAGELFF

v_call: TRBV19
j_call: TRBJ1-1
clone_size: few
cdr3_aa: CASSIPLGGAEAFF

v_call: TRBV5-1
j_call: TRBJ1-4
clone_size: .
cdr3_aa: CASRPRARSTTNEKLFF

v_call: TRBV24-1
j_call: TRBJ2-3
clone_size: .
cdr3_aa: CATSESPSGGPLDTQYF

v_call: TRBV9
j_call: TRBJ1-3
clone_size: .
cdr3_aa: CASSVSDVRSGNTIYF

v_call: TRBV27
j_call: TRBJ1-5
clone_size: .
cdr3_aa: CASSSASKAYQPQHF

v_call: TRBV5-1
j_call: TRBJ1-2
clone_size: .
cdr3_aa: CASSVEGQGAGYTF

v_call: TRBV9
j_call: TRBJ1-1
clone_size: .
cdr3_aa: CASSPRTEMNTEAFF

v_call: TRBV21-1
j_call: TRBJ1-4
clone_size: .
cdr3_aa: CASSKIQGSNEKLFF

v_call: TRBV28
j_call: TRBJ2-6
clone_size: once
cdr3_aa: CASSSLGSGANVLTF

v_call: TRBV3-1/TRBV3-2
j_call: TRBJ2-7
clone_size: .
cdr3_aa: CASSQEAARGYEQYF

v_call: TRBV19
j_call: TRBJ1-4
clone_size: few
cdr3_aa: CASSLGQGLEKLFF

v_call: TRBV10-3
j_call: TRBJ2-5
clone_size: .
cdr3_aa: CAISGRGEGETQYF

v_call: TRBV19
j_call: TRBJ1-1
clone_size: once
cdr3_aa: CASLMDTAEAFF

v_call: TRBV11-2
j_call: TRBJ1-2
clone_size: .
cdr3_aa: CASSLRGIQWGYTF

v_call: TRBV28
j_call: TRBJ2-7
clone_size: .
cdr3_aa: CASSLGTGTYEQYF

v_call: TRBV9
j_call: TRBJ1-3
clone_size: .
cdr3_aa: CASSVEELAISGNTIYF

v_call: TRBV5-1
j_call: TRBJ2-5
clone_size: once
cdr3_aa: CASSLGLSGGAQETQYF

v_call: TRBV9
j_call: TRBJ2-1
clone_size: .
cdr3_aa: CASSDELAGGLNEQFF

v_call: TRBV5-1
j_call: TRBJ1-2
clone_size: .
cdr3_aa: CASSLGDGVLGYTF